Presented here are 21 T cell receptor beta chains from one specimen sequenced in a study of blood T cell repertoires in COVID-19. Sequenced by immunoSEQ multiplex PCR; TCRdb stores in-frame clones only, minus some. The sample holds hundreds of thousands of clones; about 82% are singletons and the top ten take 2% to 2.5%. The sample taken for sequencing was PBMCs or T cells enriched from blood (not recorded which). The source of these receptors is a woman between 45 and 65 years old who had recovered from COVID-19.

The chain combines TRBV6-5 with TRBJ2-3; a weak D match, TRBD2 (6 bases). The CDR3 extends over 13 amino acids. CDR1 is MNHEY, CDR2 SVGAGI, per germline. V was clipped by 6 bases and J by 3 bases, with 10 bases between them. The CDR3 loop is CASRNGLTDTQYF. CDR3 coding DNA: TGTGCCAGCAGAAACGGACTAACAGATACGCAGTATTTT.

This clone appeared once. V and J are TRBV19 and TRBJ1-2; D is possibly TRBD1 (6 bases). The ends were cut back, 11 bases at V and 0 bases at J, with 13 bases in the middle. The germline gives CDR1 LNHDA, CDR2 SQIVND (reference sequence). The CDR3 length is 13 residues. CDR3 amino acids: CASKQGPNYGYTF. The CDR3 DNA follows: TGTGCCTCCAAACAGGGACCTAACTATGGCTACACCTTC.

The gene calls are TRBV6-2 or TRBV6-3 and TRBJ1-1, with 7 bases fitting TRBD1. Germline V CDR1 and CDR2: MNHEY, SVGEGT. This CDR3 is built from 14 residues. The junction had 9 bases not matched to a gene; V was cut back by 0 bases and J by 11 bases. The CDR3 DNA reads as TGTGCCAGCAGTTACTCCCCAGGGGGGCAGAGGGCTTTCTTT. The encoded protein is CASSYSPGGQRAFF.

V usage is TRBV28 and J usage is TRBJ2-4, with 7 bases aligning to TRBD2. The V segment lost 11 bases and the J segment 7 bases; nucleotides outside the gene matches: 8. From germline, CDR1 is MDHEN and CDR2 SYDVKM. CDR3 length: 12 residues. The CDR3 nucleotides are TGTGCCGCGGCGGGAGTGGATAACATTCAGTACTTC. This gives the protein CAAAGVDNIQYF.

As to this clone: At the DNA level, this CDR3 is encoded by other sequences in the same sample as well. This chain links TRBV7-2 with TRBJ2-5; TRBD1 aligns across 8 bases. The CDR3 is made up of 14 amino acids. After removal of 5 bases from V and 5 bases from J, the junction contained 7 bases not matched to a gene. The germline gives CDR1 SGHTA, CDR2 FQGNSA. CDR3 bases: TGTGCCAGCAGCCCAGGGGGCGCGGGGGAGACCCAGTACTTC. As protein: CASSPGGAGETQYF.

This chain's CDR3 is CASSKWDRLYEQYF. CDR3 sequence (DNA): TGTGCCAGCAGTAAATGGGACAGACTCTACGAGCAGTACTTC. V is TRBV6-5 and J is TRBJ2-7, with 7 bases matching TRBD1. V was clipped by 5 bases and J by 3 bases; unmatched bases: 7. The CDR3 length is 14 residues. Germline-derived CDR1 and CDR2 are MNHEY and SVGAGI.

V and J are TRBV10-2 and TRBJ2-5, with 14 bases fitting TRBD2. CDR1 and CDR2 (germline): WSHSY, SAAADI. There are 19 residues in the CDR3. V lost 8 bases to trimming and J lost 2 bases; unmatched junction nucleotides: 16. The CDR3 DNA sequence: TGCGCCAGCTCACCGGGACTAGCGGGAGCTATGGGTGGACAAGAGACCCAGTACTTC. Translated, it gives CASSPGLAGAMGGQETQYF.

The chain couples TRBV5-5 to TRBJ2-2, with TRBD2 identical over 12 bases. The CDR3 runs 19 residues. Germline CDR1 reads SGHKS; CDR2 reads YYEKEE (reference sequence). Trimming took 3 bases from V and 4 from J; bases not matched to a gene: 13. Here the CDR3 reads CASSYRASGGAWTTGELFF. The CDR3 DNA is TGTGCCAGCAGCTACCGGGCTAGCGGGGGGGCATGGACCACCGGGGAGCTGTTTTTT.

The chain combines TRBV30 with TRBJ1-5; D unresolved. Germline V gene lookup returns CDR1 GTSNPN and CDR2 SVGIG (reference sequence). The V gene lost 0 bases and the J gene lost 3 bases, with 6 bases spanning the gap. The CDR3 runs 13 residues. The CDR3 region is CAWSVLPNQPQHF. As DNA, the CDR3 is TGTGCCTGGAGTGTTCTTCCCAATCAGCCCCAGCATTTT.

The chain employs TRBV28 and TRBJ1-5; D unresolved. The CDR3 sequence is 17 residues long. Germline loops: CDR1 MDHEN, CDR2 SYDVKM. Trimming took off 2 bases at V and 6 bases at J, with 20 bases between the two ends. For the CDR3, the DNA is TGTGCCAGCAGTTTAAAAGGTTGGCGACAATTGGGTCAGCCCCAGCATTTT. This gives the protein CASSLKGWRQLGQPQHF.

The chain couples TRBV6-5 to TRBJ2-7, with D possibly TRBD2 on 5 matching bases. The V gene lost 5 bases and the J gene lost 2 bases, with 16 bases spanning the gap. The CDR3 has 15 amino acids. Germline CDR1 is MNHEY and CDR2 is SVGAGI. This CDR3 is CASSPLRAATYEQYF. The CDR3 region has the DNA TGTGCCAGCAGTCCATTGAGGGCGGCGACCTACGAGCAGTACTTC.

This clone was recorded only once. This sequence joins TRBV5-1 and TRBJ2-7; tentatively, D is TRBD1 (5 bases). The germline V and J ends were trimmed by 0 bases and 11 bases, with 30 bases remaining between them. The germline V gene encodes CDR1 SGHRS and CDR2 YFSETQ. This CDR3 region has 18 residues. CDR3: CASSLGQIGMHVNQSKYF. The CDR3 DNA follows: TGCGCCAGCAGCTTGGGACAGATAGGGATGCATGTGAACCAAAGCAAGTACTTC.

This clone appeared a single time. V usage is TRBV7-9 and J usage is TRBJ1-2, with TRBD1 as a possible D gene (6 bases). The CDR3 totals 16 residues. The germline V and J ends were trimmed by 5 bases and 4 bases, with 20 bases remaining between them. Per the germline V gene, CDR1 is SEHNR and CDR2 is FQNEAQ (reference sequence). The CDR3 nucleotides read TGTGCCAGCAGCCCCCCGGACCAGGGGTTAGGCTATGGCTACACCTTC. Translating it yields CASSPPDQGLGYGYTF.

Only a few counts were recorded for this clone. The chain recombines TRBV27 with TRBJ1-5; D not certain. The V and J ends lost 3 bases and 1 base respectively, with 7 bases between them. The germline CDR1 and CDR2 sequences are MNHEY and SMNVEV (reference sequence). The CDR3 extends over 14 amino acids. This chain's CDR3 is CASSLGRSNQPQHF. CDR3 DNA sequence: TGTGCCAGCAGTTTGGGCCGGAGCAATCAGCCCCAGCATTTT.

The V and J genes are TRBV5-5 and TRBJ1-2; 7 positions agree with TRBD1. CDR3 size: 14 residues. J lost 5 bases, V lost 4 bases, and 8 bases had no gene match. The V gene's germline CDR1 is SGHKS and CDR2 YYEKEE (reference sequence). The CDR3 is CASSGGRGYYGYTF. The CDR3 DNA reads as TGTGCCAGCAGCGGGGGCAGGGGGTATTATGGCTACACCTTC.

The chain employs TRBV19 and TRBJ1-5; weak D call: TRBD1 (5 bases). The CDR3 sequence is 16 residues long. The ends were cut back, 3 bases at V and 5 bases at J, with 17 bases in the middle. Germline V CDR1 and CDR2: LNHDA, SQIVND (reference sequence). The CDR3 loop is CASSIRTSWGDQPQHF. In DNA, the CDR3 is TGTGCCAGTAGTATTAGGACATCCTGGGGGGATCAGCCCCAGCATTTT.

V gene TRBV5-6 combines with J gene TRBJ1-6, with 10 bases identical to TRBD1. Losses at the gene ends were 2 bases for V and 10 bases for J; bases not matched to a gene: 6. CDR3 length equals 15 residues. Germline V gives CDR1 SGHDT, CDR2 YYEEEE. In nucleotides, the CDR3 is TGTGCCAGCAGCTTACTCGGGACAGGGGAGTCACCCCTCCACTTT. Protein sequence: CASSLLGTGESPLHF.

V is TRBV29-1 and J is TRBJ2-3; D is ambiguous. This CDR3 contains 13 residues. The germline gives CDR1 SQVTM, CDR2 ANQGSEA. V lost 4 bases and J 0 bases, leaving 8 bases between the germline ends. The DNA of the CDR3 is TGCAGCGTTGCTGTTTTTAGCACAGATACGCAGTATTTT. It codes for CSVAVFSTDTQYF.

The J gene is TRBJ2-7, the V gene TRBV19; 10 bases fit TRBD1. The CDR3 sequence is 14 residues long. The trim removed 5 bases at V and 3 bases at J, leaving 4 bases unmatched. The germline CDR1 and CDR2 sequences are LNHDA and SQIVND (reference sequence). This CDR3 is CASSSGQGYYEQYF. The CDR3 DNA reads as TGTGCCAGTAGTTCGGGACAGGGGTACTACGAGCAGTACTTC.

The CDR3 protein is CASSQDLSIYQPQHF. DNA of the CDR3: TGCGCCAGCAGCCAAGATCTCTCTATTTATCAGCCCCAGCATTTT. The gene calls are TRBV4-1 and TRBJ1-5; D uncertain. This CDR3 region has 15 residues. Germline V gene lookup returns CDR1 MGHRA and CDR2 YSYEKL. Trimming took off 0 bases at V and 5 bases at J, with 11 bases between the two ends.

The chain couples TRBV9 to TRBJ2-1; D is perhaps TRBD2 (5 bases). The CDR3 sequence is 14 residues long. The V gene lost 0 bases and the J gene lost 4 bases, with 8 bases spanning the gap. The germline gives CDR1 SGDLS, CDR2 YYNGEE. CDR3 in amino acids: CASSVAGSYNEQFF. CDR3 bases: TGTGCCAGCAGCGTAGCGGGGTCTTACAATGAGCAGTTCTTC. Full variable domain (remainder filled in from reference TRBV9 and TRBJ2-1): DSGVTQTPKHLITATGQRVTLRCSPRSGDLSVYWYQQSLDQGLQFLIQYYNGEERAKGNILERFSAQQFPDLHSELNLSSLELGDSALYFCASSVAGSYNEQFFGPGTRLTVL.